Detailed here is one TCR beta chain. The antigen remains undetermined. This specimen comes from a study of T-cell memory formation after mild COVID-19. In the study overall: Among the donors, TCR clusters were largely specific to each donor. Overall study findings and caveats: Contracting clones, day 15 to 85, had balanced CD4/CD8, and later expanders favored CD4+.

5'RACE with constant-segment primers yielded barcoded, UMI-tagged TCR alpha and TCR beta cDNA libraries. TCRdb recomputed calls from the 5' RACE reads with MiXCR, one row per CDR3 protein. The repertoire holds fewer than 200,000 distinct CDR3 sequences, with under 15% as singletons. V lost 1 base and J 2 bases, leaving 7 bases between the germline ends. This CDR3 comprises 14 residues. Germline lookup yields CDR1 LGHNA and CDR2 YNFKEQ. The sample consisted of PBMCs or a T cell subset sorted from them (not recorded which). This sequence was found in a man younger than 35 who had mild COVID-19 (a few samples of this study predate the infection). Cell type and time point are not known. The genes are TRBV4-2 and TRBJ2-3; D gene unclear. The CDR3, as DNA: TGTGCCAGCAGCCAAGCTTCCTTCACAGATACGCAGTATTTT. Protein: CASSQASFTDTQYF.